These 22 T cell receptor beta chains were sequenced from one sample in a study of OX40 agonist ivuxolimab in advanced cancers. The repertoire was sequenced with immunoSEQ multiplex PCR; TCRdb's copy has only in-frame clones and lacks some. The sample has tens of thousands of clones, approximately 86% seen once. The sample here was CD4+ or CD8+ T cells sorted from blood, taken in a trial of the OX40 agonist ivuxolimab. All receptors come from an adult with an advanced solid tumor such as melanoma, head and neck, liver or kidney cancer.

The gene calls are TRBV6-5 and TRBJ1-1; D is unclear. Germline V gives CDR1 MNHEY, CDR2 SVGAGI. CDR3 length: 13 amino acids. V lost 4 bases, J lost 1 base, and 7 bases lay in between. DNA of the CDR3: TGTGCCAGCAGTTTGGCGGGGAACACTGAAGCTTTCTTT. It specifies CASSLAGNTEAFF.

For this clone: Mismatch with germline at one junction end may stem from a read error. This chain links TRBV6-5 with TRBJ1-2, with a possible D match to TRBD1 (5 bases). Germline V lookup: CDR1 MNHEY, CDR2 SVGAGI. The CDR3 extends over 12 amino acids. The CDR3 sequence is CASSVLDIHHLF. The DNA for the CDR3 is TGTGCCAGCAGTGTACTGGACATCCACCATCTCTTC.

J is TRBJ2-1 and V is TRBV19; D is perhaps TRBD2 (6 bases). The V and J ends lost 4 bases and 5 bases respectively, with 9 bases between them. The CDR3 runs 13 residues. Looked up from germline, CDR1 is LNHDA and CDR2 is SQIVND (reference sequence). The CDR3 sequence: CASSTGLNNEQFF. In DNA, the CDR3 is TGTGCCAGTAGTACGGGACTTAACAATGAGCAGTTCTTC.

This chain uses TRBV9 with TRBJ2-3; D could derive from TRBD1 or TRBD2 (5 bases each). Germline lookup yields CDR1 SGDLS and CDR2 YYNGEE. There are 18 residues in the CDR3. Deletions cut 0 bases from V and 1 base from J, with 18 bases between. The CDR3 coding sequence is TGTGCCAGCAGCGTAGAACAGGCCCCCTGGCGGGGCACAGATACGCAGTATTTT. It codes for CASSVEQAPWRGTDTQYF.

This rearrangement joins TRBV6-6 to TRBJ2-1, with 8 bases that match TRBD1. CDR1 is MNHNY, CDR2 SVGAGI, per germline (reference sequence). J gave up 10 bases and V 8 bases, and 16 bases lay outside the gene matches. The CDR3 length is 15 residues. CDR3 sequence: CASRGEDRAPREQFF. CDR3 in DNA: TGTGCCAGCCGCGGGGAGGACAGGGCTCCGCGGGAGCAGTTCTTC.

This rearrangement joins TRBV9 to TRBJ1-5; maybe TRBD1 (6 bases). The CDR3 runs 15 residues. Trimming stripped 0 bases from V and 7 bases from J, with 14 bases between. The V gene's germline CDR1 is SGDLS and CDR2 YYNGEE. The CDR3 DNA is TGTGCCAGCAGCGTAGGTTTCAGGGGAGCCCAGCCCCAGCATTTT. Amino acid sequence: CASSVGFRGAQPQHF.

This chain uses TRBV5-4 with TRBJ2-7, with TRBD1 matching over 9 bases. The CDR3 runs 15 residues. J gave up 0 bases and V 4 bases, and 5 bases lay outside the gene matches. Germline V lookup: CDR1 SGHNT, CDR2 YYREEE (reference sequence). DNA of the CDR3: TGTGCCAGCAGCCCGGACAGGGGACCCTCCTACGAGCAGTACGTC. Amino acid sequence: CASSPDRGPSYEQYV.

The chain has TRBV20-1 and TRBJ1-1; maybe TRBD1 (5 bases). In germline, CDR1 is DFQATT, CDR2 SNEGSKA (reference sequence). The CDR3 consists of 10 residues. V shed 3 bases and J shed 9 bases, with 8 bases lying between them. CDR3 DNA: TGCAGTGCTAGGAAGGGGAAAGCTTTCTTT. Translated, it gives CSARKGKAFF.

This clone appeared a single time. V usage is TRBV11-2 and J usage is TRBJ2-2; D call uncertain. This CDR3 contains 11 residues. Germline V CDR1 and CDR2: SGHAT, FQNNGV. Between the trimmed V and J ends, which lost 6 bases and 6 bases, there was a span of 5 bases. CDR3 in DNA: TGTGCCAGCAGGTACGCCGGGGAGCTGTTTTTT. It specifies CASRYAGELFF.

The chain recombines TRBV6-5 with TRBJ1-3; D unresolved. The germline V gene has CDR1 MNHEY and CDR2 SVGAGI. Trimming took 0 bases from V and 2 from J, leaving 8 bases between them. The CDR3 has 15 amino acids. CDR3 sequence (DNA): TGTGCCAGCAGTTACTCCCTAGCTCCTGGAAACACCATATATTTT. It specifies CASSYSLAPGNTIYF.

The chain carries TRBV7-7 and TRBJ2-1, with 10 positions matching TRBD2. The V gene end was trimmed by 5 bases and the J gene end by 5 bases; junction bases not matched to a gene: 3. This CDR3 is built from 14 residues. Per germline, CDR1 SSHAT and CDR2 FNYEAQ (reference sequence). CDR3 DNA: TGTGCCAGCAGCCAACTAGCGGGAAACAATGAGCAGTTCTTC. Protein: CASSQLAGNNEQFF.

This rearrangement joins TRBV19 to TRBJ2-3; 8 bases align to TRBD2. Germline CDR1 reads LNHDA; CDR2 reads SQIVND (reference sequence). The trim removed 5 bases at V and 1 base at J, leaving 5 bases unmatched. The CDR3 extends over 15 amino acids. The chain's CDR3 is CASSLLAERTDTQYF. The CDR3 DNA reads TGTGCCAGTAGTTTACTAGCGGAGCGCACAGATACGCAGTATTTT.

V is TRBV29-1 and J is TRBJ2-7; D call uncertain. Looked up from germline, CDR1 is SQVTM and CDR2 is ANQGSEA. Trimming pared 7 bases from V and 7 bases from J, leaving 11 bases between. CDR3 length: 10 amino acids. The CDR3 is CSATGREQYF. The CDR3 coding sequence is TGCAGCGCCACTGGCAGGGAGCAGTACTTC.

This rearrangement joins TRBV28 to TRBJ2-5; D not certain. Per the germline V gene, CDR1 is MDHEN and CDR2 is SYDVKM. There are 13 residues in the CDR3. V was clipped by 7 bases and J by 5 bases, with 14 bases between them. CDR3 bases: TGTGCCAGCAAACCCGCCCAAGGGGAGACCCAGTACTTC. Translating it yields CASKPAQGETQYF.

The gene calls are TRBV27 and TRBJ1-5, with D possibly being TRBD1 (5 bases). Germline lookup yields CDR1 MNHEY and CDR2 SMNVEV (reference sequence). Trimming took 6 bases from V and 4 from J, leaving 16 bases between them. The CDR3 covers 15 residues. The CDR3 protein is CASRQDAGINQPQHF. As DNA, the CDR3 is TGTGCCAGCAGGCAAGATGCAGGGATTAATCAGCCCCAGCATTTT.

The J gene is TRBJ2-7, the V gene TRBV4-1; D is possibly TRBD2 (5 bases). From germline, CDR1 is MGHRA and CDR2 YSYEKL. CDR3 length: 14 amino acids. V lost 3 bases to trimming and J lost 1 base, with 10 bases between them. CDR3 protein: CASSQLGGSYEQYF. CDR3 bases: TGCGCCAGCAGCCAGTTAGGAGGATCCTACGAGCAGTACTTC.

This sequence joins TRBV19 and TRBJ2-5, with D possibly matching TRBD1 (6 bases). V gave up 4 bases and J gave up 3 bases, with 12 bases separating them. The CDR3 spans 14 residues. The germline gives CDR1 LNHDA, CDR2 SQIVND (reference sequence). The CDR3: CASSRGPREETQYF. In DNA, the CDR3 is TGTGCCAGTAGTAGGGGGCCCCGGGAAGAGACCCAGTACTTC.

In nucleotides, the CDR3 is TGTGCCAGCAGCCTCATGGGGGATGGCACAGATACGCAGTATTTT. Amino acids: CASSLMGDGTDTQYF. This chain connects TRBV9 to TRBJ2-3; the D gene could be TRBD1 or TRBD2 (5 bases each). From germline, CDR1 is SGDLS and CDR2 YYNGEE. This CDR3 has 15 residues. Trimming stripped 4 bases from V and 1 base from J, with 13 bases between.

CDR3 protein: CASSLARHTNTGELFF. DNA for the CDR3: TGTGCCAGCAGCTTAGCGCGACATACGAACACCGGGGAGCTGTTTTTT. This sequence joins TRBV7-9 and TRBJ2-2; D gene ambiguous. The CDR3 totals 16 residues. Germline CDR1 is SEHNR and CDR2 is FQNEAQ (reference sequence). With 0 bases removed from V and 0 bases from J, the gap between germline ends came to 8 bases.

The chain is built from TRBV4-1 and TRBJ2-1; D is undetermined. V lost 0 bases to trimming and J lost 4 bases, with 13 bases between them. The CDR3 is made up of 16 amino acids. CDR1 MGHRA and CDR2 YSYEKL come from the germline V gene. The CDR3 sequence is CASSQDFRPPYNEQFF. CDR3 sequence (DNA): TGCGCCAGCAGCCAAGATTTCCGCCCCCCATACAATGAGCAGTTCTTC.

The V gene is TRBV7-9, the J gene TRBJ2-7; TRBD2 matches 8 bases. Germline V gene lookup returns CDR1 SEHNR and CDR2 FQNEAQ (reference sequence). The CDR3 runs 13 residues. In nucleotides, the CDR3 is TGTGCCGGCAGCCCTCCCGGGAGGGGCGAGCAGTACGTC. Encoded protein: CAGSPPGRGEQYV.

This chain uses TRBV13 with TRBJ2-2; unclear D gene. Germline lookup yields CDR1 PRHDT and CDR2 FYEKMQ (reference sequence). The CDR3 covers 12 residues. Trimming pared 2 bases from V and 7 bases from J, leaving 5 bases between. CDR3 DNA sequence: TGTGCCAGCAGCTTACGGGTCGGGGAGCTGTTTTTT. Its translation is CASSLRVGELFF.